By its share, the clone carrying this TCR beta chain is medium-sized. The data were obtained in a study of sequential checkpoint blockade in melanoma. Treatment denoted: randomized to nivolumab then ipilimumab (arm A) or the reverse (arm B). Method: immunoSEQ multiplex PCR; TCRdb's copy keeps in-frame clones and lacks some. The sample shows roughly 2,900 clones, 30% to 40% of them seen only once. Sample: tumor tissue (inferred from file names), taken from a patient given nivolumab and ipilimumab in sequence. This TCR came from a human donor with melanoma.

The CDR3 region has the DNA TGTGCCAGCAGTTCTTACCGCAGGGGGCTTAACACTGAAGCTTTCTTT. Its translation: CASSSYRRGLNTEAFF. The chain links TRBV11-3 to TRBJ1-1; 8 nucleotides line up with TRBD1. Germline CDR1 is SGHNT and CDR2 is YENEEA. V shed 6 bases and J 2 bases; nucleotides not matched to a gene: 11. The CDR3 runs 16 residues. Complete variable domain (other parts from reference TRBV11-3 and TRBJ1-1): EAGVVQSPRYKIIEKKQPVAFWCNPISGHNTLYWYLQNLGQGPELLIRYENEEAVDDSQLPKDRFSAERLKGVDSTLKIQPAELGDSAVYLCASSSYRRGLNTEAFFGQGTRLTVV.